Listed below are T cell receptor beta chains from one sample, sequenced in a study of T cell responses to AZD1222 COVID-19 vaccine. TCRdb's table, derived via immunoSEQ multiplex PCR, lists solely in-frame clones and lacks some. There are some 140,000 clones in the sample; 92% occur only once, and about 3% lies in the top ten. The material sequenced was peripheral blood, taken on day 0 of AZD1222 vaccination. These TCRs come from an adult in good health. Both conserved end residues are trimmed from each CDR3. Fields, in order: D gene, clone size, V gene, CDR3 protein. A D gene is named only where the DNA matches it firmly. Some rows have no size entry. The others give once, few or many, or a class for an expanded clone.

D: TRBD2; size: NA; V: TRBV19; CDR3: ASSLLADYEQY
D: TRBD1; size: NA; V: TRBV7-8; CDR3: ASSARTGGSYNEQF
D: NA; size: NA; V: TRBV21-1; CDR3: ASSDRTEQY
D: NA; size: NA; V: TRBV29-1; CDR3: SAAGAGQVVYEQY
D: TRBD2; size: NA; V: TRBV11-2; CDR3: ASSPSYATSGSHEQY
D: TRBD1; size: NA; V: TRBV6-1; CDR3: ASREQGGDGNQPQH
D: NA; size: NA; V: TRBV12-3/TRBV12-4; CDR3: ASSLRLHYGYT
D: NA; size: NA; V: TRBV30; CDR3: AWEMNYEQY
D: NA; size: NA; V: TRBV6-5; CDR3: ASSTDREANYGYT
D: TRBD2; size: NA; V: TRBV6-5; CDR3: ASSYRDYPSYEQY
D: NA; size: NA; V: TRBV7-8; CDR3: ASSLESVNTEAF
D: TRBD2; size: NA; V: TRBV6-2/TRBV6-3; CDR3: ASSDPRGSSYEQY
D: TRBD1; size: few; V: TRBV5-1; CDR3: ASSNPDRGDYGYT
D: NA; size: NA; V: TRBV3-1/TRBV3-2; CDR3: ASSVRASDTQY
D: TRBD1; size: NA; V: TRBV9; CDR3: ASSPWDRGNEQY
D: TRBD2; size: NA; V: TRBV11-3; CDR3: ASSAGLTTDTQY
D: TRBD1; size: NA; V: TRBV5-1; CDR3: ASSLDGTGAYEQF
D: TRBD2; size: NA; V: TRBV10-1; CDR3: ASSESTGGTSGRGIEQF
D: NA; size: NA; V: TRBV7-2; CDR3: ASSLSGRITYEQY
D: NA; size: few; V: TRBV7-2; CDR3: ASSLGREDYGYT
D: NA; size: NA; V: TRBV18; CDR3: ASSPQGLEAF
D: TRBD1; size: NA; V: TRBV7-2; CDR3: ASSPDREFYGYT
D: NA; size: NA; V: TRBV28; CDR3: ASSLPPGLGQPQH
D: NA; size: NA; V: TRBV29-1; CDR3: SVDWQGGYT
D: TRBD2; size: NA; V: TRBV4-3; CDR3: ASSPGVAGVTGELF
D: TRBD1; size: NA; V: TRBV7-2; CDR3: ASSLVRDRVGNEQF
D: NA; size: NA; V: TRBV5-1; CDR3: ASRLNSEAF
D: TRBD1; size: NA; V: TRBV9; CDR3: ASSRQGPSGLTNEKLF
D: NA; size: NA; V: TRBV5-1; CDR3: ASRGTVSGIYGYT
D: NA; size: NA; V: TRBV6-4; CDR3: ASSRRITETQY
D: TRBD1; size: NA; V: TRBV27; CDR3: ASSFSGGRGEAF
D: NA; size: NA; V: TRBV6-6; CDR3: ASRDRHRDRTEKLF
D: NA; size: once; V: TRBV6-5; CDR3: ATRDPWNEQF
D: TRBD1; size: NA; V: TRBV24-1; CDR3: ATSDSGTGGWETQY
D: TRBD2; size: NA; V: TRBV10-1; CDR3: ASSSLAGGLEQY
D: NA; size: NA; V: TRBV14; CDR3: ASSHGKRTYGYGYT
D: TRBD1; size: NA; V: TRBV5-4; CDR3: ASSLAPRQGNIY